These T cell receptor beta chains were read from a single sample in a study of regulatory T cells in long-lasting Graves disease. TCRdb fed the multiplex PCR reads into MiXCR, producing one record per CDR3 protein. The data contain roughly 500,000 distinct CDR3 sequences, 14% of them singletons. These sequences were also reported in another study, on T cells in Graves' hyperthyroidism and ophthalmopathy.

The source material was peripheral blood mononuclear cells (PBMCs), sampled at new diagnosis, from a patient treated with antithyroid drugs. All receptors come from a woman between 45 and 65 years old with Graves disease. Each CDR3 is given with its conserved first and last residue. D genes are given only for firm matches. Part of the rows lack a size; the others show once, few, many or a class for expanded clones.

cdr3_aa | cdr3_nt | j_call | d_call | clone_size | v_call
CASSSMVAAAVPDTQYF | TGTGCCAGCAGCTCGATGGTAGCGGCAGCGGTCCCAGATACGCAGTATTTT | TRBJ2-3 | . | . | TRBV12-3/TRBV12-4
CASSSRASEYNEQFF | TGTGCCAGCAGCTCCCGGGCTAGCGAATACAATGAGCAGTTCTTC | TRBJ2-1 | . | many | TRBV5-6
CASFGRRDTGELFF | TGTGCCAGCTTCGGGCGAAGGGACACCGGGGAGCTGTTTTTT | TRBJ2-2 | . | many | TRBV2
CAISRTGGEGQPQHF | TGTGCCATCAGTCGGACAGGGGGCGAAGGTCAGCCCCAGCATTTT | TRBJ1-5 | TRBD1 | . | TRBV10-3
CASSPRYTDRGKYNEQFF | TGTGCCAGCAGTCCCAGATATACAGACAGGGGGAAGTACAATGAGCAGTTCTTC | TRBJ2-1 | TRBD1 | few | TRBV6-1
CATSDTSGRSGQETQYF | TGTGCCACCAGTGATACTAGCGGGAGAAGCGGACAAGAGACCCAGTACTTC | TRBJ2-5 | TRBD2 | . | TRBV24-1
CATSGPPYRAGEANEQFF | TGTGCCACCAGTGGTCCACCCTATCGGGCGGGAGAGGCCAATGAGCAGTTCTTC | TRBJ2-1 | TRBD2 | . | TRBV24-1
CASIPPGQDVGELFF | TGTGCCAGTATCCCCCCGGGACAGGATGTCGGGGAGCTGTTTTTT | TRBJ2-2 | TRBD1 | many | TRBV19
CASSQRDRGAEQYF | TGTGCCAGCAGCCAAAGGGACAGGGGGGCCGAGCAGTACTTC | TRBJ2-7 | TRBD1 | many | TRBV3-1
CASSDRTRVSGANVLTF | TGTGCCAGCAGCGATAGGACCCGAGTCTCTGGGGCCAACGTCCTGACTTTC | TRBJ2-6 | . | . | TRBV9
CATGKTAGTSGDYNEQFF | TGTGCCACCGGAAAGACAGCCGGGACTAGCGGAGACTACAATGAGCAGTTCTTC | TRBJ2-1 | TRBD2 | few | TRBV24-1
CASSYPGQGREQYF | TGTGCCAGCAGTTACCCGGGACAGGGACGGGAGCAGTACTTC | TRBJ2-7 | TRBD1 | many | TRBV28
CAWSRGQGGNEQYF | TGTGCCTGGAGTAGGGGTCAGGGTGGGAACGAGCAGTACTTC | TRBJ2-7 | . | many | TRBV30
CSARDLAGLAGPLNEQFF | TGCAGTGCTAGAGATCTGGCAGGACTAGCGGGACCGCTCAATGAGCAGTTCTTC | TRBJ2-1 | TRBD2 | few | TRBV20-1
CASSEGVLSYEQYF | TGTGCCAGCAGTGAAGGGGTATTATCCTACGAGCAGTACTTC | TRBJ2-7 | . | many | TRBV2